The 28 T cell receptor beta chains reported below all come from one sample, sequenced in a study of T cells in Graves' hyperthyroidism and ophthalmopathy. From RNA transcripts, TCR beta CDR3 regions were amplified. TCR CDR3 regions were first amplified by RT-PCR with HTBI primers. Each CDR3 protein gets one entry after TCRdb re-called the multiplex PCR reads with MiXCR. In the table there are a few hundred thousand distinct CDR3 sequences, roughly 18% of which are singletons. The sample taken for sequencing was blood. These receptors came from a woman aged 45-59 years with Graves' hyperthyroidism.

This clonotype occurred a few times. One end of the junction varies from germline; a read error may be responsible. The CDR3 loop is CATTQTGSNYDYTF. The CDR3 coding sequence is TGTGCCACGACCCAGACAGGAAGTAACTATGACTACACCTTC. The V call is TRBV2, the J call TRBJ1-2, with D tentatively TRBD1 (6 bases). This CDR3 spans 14 amino acids. The V gene's germline CDR1 is SNHLY and CDR2 FYNNEI.

The V and J genes are TRBV5-6 and TRBJ1-2, with TRBD1 matching over 9 bases. Germline V gene sequence: CDR1 SGHDT, CDR2 YYEEEE. CDR3 size: 12 residues. V was clipped by 5 bases and J by 7 bases; unmatched bases: 3. The CDR3 nucleotides are TGTGCCAGCAGATTACAGGGGGCTGGCTACACCTTC. Residues: CASRLQGAGYTF.

About this clonotype itself: This may stem from a read error, because a much larger clone lies one nucleotide away. In this CDR3 the conserved last residue, phenylalanine or tryptophan, is missing, so a read error is likely. The V and J genes are TRBV7-8 and TRBJ2-7, with TRBD2 identical over 10 bases. Germline V gene lookup returns CDR1 SGHVS and CDR2 FQNEAQ. The V and J ends lost 5 bases and 4 bases, in that order; junction bases with no gene match: 14. The CDR3 runs to 17 residues. As DNA, the CDR3 is TGTGCCAGCAGCCCACGGACTAGCGGCCCCGCCGGGTACGAGCAGTACCTC. It specifies CASSPRTSGPAGYEQYL.

This clonotype was counted between two and nine times. This chain uses TRBV7-3 with TRBJ2-3, with D possibly being TRBD1 (6 bases). Germline loops: CDR1 SGHTA, CDR2 FQGTGA. The CDR3 length is 16 residues. V dropped 2 bases and J dropped 1 base, with 13 bases sitting between them. This CDR3 reads CASSLLVEGGTDTQYF. The CDR3 DNA follows: TGTGCCAGCAGCTTATTGGTTGAGGGGGGCACAGATACGCAGTATTTT. Filled out from reference TRBV7-3 and TRBJ2-3, the complete variable domain reads GAGVSQTPSNKVTEKGKYVELRCDPISGHTALYWYRQSLGQGPEFLIYFQGTGAADDSGLPNDRFFAVRPEGSVSTLKIQRTERGDSAVYLCASSLLVEGGTDTQYFGPGTRLTVL.

This clonotype has ten or more counts. The genes are TRBV20-1 and TRBJ2-3; TRBD2 matches 16 bases. The CDR3 spans 16 residues. Germline CDR1 reads DFQATT; CDR2 reads SNEGSKA (reference sequence). The V segment lost 5 bases and the J segment 4 bases; nucleotides outside the gene matches: 6. The CDR3 sequence: CSAPGLAGGPSDTQYF. DNA of the CDR3: TGCAGTGCTCCGGGACTAGCGGGAGGGCCGTCAGATACGCAGTATTTT.

This clonotype was counted many times. This chain joins TRBV7-2 and TRBJ2-1, with 9 bases aligning to TRBD2. Germline CDR1 and CDR2: SGHTA and FQGNSA. Unmatched junction bases numbered 5, after V lost 2 bases and J lost 6 bases. The CDR3 contains 15 residues. CDR3 amino acids: CASSLRTSVTNEQFF. The CDR3 region has the DNA TGTGCCAGCAGCTTACGGACTAGCGTTACCAATGAGCAGTTCTTC. The full variable domain, in which reference TRBV7-2 and TRBJ2-1 provide the parts outside the CDR3, is GAGVSQSPSNKVTEKGKDVELRCDPISGHTALYWYRQSLGQGLEFLIYFQGNSAPDKSGLPSDRFSAERTGGSVSTLTIQRTQQEDSAVYLCASSLRTSVTNEQFFGPGTRLTVL.

The chain links TRBV15 to TRBJ2-1, with D perhaps matching TRBD2 (5 bases). This CDR3 region has 15 residues. The germline V and J ends were trimmed by 1 base and 4 bases, with 11 bases remaining between them. The germline gives CDR1 LNHNV, CDR2 YYDKDF (reference sequence). CDR3 bases: TGTGCCACCAGCAGAGGAGGGTCCCTTTACAATGAGCAGTTCTTC. It yields the protein CATSRGGSLYNEQFF.

This clonotype was seen a handful of times. A read error may be the cause here, since a much bigger clone is one base away. This chain connects TRBV27 to TRBJ1-5, with D maybe TRBD1 (5 bases). CDR3 size: 12 residues. The germline V gene has CDR1 MNHEY and CDR2 SMNVEV (reference sequence). CDR3 sequence reads: CASRQGNRPQHF. The CDR3 DNA is TGTGCCAGCAGGCAGGGTAATCGGCCCCAGCATTTT.

The gene calls are TRBV28 and TRBJ2-2; D may be TRBD1 (5 bases). Per germline, CDR1 MDHEN and CDR2 SYDVKM. The CDR3 loop spans 15 amino acids. Trimming cost V 1 base and J 7 bases, with 13 bases left between them. CDR3 loop: CASSLFSNQGGELFF. DNA for the CDR3: TGTGCCAGCAGTTTATTCTCCAACCAGGGCGGGGAGCTGTTTTTT. Complete variable domain (other parts from reference TRBV28 and TRBJ2-2): DVKVTQSSRYLVKRTGEKVFLECVQDMDHENMFWYRQDPGLGLRLIYFSYDVKMKEKGDIPEGYSVSREKKERFSLILESASTNQTSMYLCASSLFSNQGGELFFGEGSRLTVL.

About this clonotype: At one end the junction does not follow the germline gene, possibly because of a read error. V gene TRBV27 combines with J gene TRBJ1-6, with D possibly TRBD1 on 6 matching bases. The CDR3 runs 16 residues. Germline V CDR1 and CDR2: MNHEY, SMNVEV (reference sequence). The CDR3 sequence: CASSLRSGVLRSPPHF. The CDR3 DNA reads as TGTGCCAGCAGTTTACGGTCAGGGGTTTTGCGATCACCCCCCCACTTT.

This sequence joins TRBV19 and TRBJ2-1; TRBD1 matches at 7 bases. The CDR3 has 18 amino acids. The germline CDR1 and CDR2 sequences are LNHDA and SQIVND (reference sequence). J lost 1 base, V lost 3 bases, and 12 bases had no gene match. The CDR3 here is CASSMGAYRGRSYNEQFF. CDR3 in DNA: TGTGCCAGTAGTATGGGCGCCTACAGGGGAAGGTCCTACAATGAGCAGTTCTTC. The full variable domain, its missing parts supplied by reference TRBV19 and TRBJ2-1, is DGGITQSPKYLFRKEGQNVTLSCEQNLNHDAMYWYRQDPGQGLRLIYYSQIVNDFQKGDIAEGYSVSREKKESFPLTVTSAQKNPTAFYLCASSMGAYRGRSYNEQFFGPGTRLTVL.

This clonotype was seen many times. The J gene is TRBJ2-5, the V gene TRBV10-3, with 14 nucleotides matching TRBD2. The CDR3 is 21 residues long. CDR1 and CDR2 (germline): ENHRY, SYGVKD. V was clipped by 2 bases and J by 5 bases; unmatched bases: 19. The CDR3 region has the DNA TGTGCCATCAGTGAGCCACCCTTCGAGCCGGGACTAGCGGGGGCAATCGAGACCCAGTACTTC. It is translated as CAISEPPFEPGLAGAIETQYF.

This clonotype was picked up a small number of times. This sequence joins TRBV12-3 or TRBV12-4 and TRBJ2-7, with D uncertain. With 8 bases removed from V and 5 bases from J, the gap between germline ends came to 13 bases. The CDR3 runs 12 residues. Here the CDR3 DNA reads TGTGCCAGCGCCCCTGGAAGGGACGAGCAGTACTTC. It translates to CASAPGRDEQYF.

The chain uses TRBV4-2 and TRBJ2-3; no clear D. There are 13 residues in the CDR3. The V and J ends lost 2 bases and 2 bases respectively, with 5 bases between them. Germline lookup yields CDR1 LGHNA and CDR2 YNFKEQ. CDR3 in DNA: TGTGCCAGCAGCCAACCCTTCACAGATACGCAGTATTTT. Amino acids: CASSQPFTDTQYF.

This clonotype has a handful of counts. As DNA, the CDR3 is TGCGCCAGCAGCTTGCCAGCCACAGATACGCAGTATTTT. Encoded protein: CASSLPATDTQYF. The genes are TRBV5-1 and TRBJ2-3; no reliable D call. The V gene lost 1 base and the J gene lost 2 bases, with 5 bases spanning the gap. The CDR3 loop spans 13 amino acids. CDR1 is SGHRS, CDR2 YFSETQ, per germline.

Worth noting for this clonotype: The conserved phenylalanine or tryptophan normally closing the CDR3 is absent here, so this likely arose from a read error. This chain connects TRBV15 to TRBJ2-7; D is possibly TRBD1 (6 bases). Germline-derived CDR1 and CDR2 are LNHNV and YYDKDF (reference sequence). The CDR3 contains 14 residues. The CDR3 region has the DNA TGTGCCACCAGCGGAGACAGGACGGTAGGCGAGCAGTACTCC. It yields the protein CATSGDRTVGEQYS.

The sample holds many counts of this clonotype. V and J are TRBV6-5 and TRBJ1-5; D gene ambiguous. In germline, CDR1 is MNHEY, CDR2 SVGAGI. V lost 5 bases and J 1 base, leaving 12 bases between the germline ends. The CDR3 spans 15 residues. In DNA, the CDR3 is TGTGCCAGCAGTAAAATGACAAGGAGCAATCAGCCCCAGCATTTT. Its translation is CASSKMTRSNQPQHF.

This clonotype was counted ten times or more. The V gene is TRBV6-1, the J gene TRBJ2-7, with a tentative D call TRBD1 (5 bases). The V end lost 2 bases, the J end lost 3 bases, and 11 bases lay between the germline ends. The CDR3 runs to 14 residues. Germline V lookup: CDR1 MNHNS, CDR2 SASEGT. The CDR3: CASSESSRDYEQYV. The CDR3 nucleotides read TGTGCCAGCAGTGAAAGTTCCAGGGACTACGAGCAGTACGTC.

This clonotype was seen a handful of times. The rearrangement joins TRBV20-1 to TRBJ1-5; D might be TRBD1 (6 bases). This CDR3 has 15 amino acids. Trimming pared 6 bases from V and 0 bases from J, leaving 15 bases between. The V gene's germline CDR1 is DFQATT and CDR2 SNEGSKA (reference sequence). The CDR3 bases are TGCAGTGCGAAGAGGGGGGTGGGTAGCAATCAGCCCCAGCATTTT. Protein product: CSAKRGVGSNQPQHF.

This clonotype was observed a handful of times. V usage is TRBV18 and J usage is TRBJ2-7; 9 bases match TRBD2. CDR3 size: 15 residues. V dropped 3 bases and J dropped 6; count of bases not matched to a gene: 9. CDR1 and CDR2 (germline): KGHSH, LQKENI. The CDR3 region has the DNA TGTGCCAGCTCACCGCCCGGACTAGCGTTCTCCGAGCAGTACTTC. Residues: CASSPPGLAFSEQYF.

The chain couples TRBV20-1 to TRBJ2-7, with D possibly TRBD2 on 6 matching bases. The CDR3 consists of 15 residues. Germline CDR1 DFQATT, CDR2 SNEGSKA (reference sequence). V lost 5 bases, J lost 0 bases, and 17 bases lay in between. The CDR3 loop is CSALTGTDSSYEQYF. The CDR3 nucleotides are TGCAGTGCTTTAACCGGGACTGATAGCTCCTACGAGCAGTACTTC.

This clonotype was detected only a few times. The chain couples TRBV2 to TRBJ1-3; the match to TRBD1 covers 10 bases. Germline trimming cut 11 bases from V and 0 bases from J; bases unmatched to any gene: 4. This CDR3 has 14 residues. The germline gives CDR1 SNHLY, CDR2 FYNNEI. The CDR3 is CASGQGLSGNTIYF. The CDR3 coding sequence is TGTGCCTCGGGACAGGGGCTCTCTGGAAACACCATATATTTT.

This clonotype appeared once. The chain uses TRBV3-1 and TRBJ2-3, with TRBD2 matching over 8 bases. CDR1 is LGHDT and CDR2 is YNNKEL in the germline V gene (reference sequence). The CDR3 has 15 residues. Trimming removed 4 bases from V and 2 bases from J; junction bases left unmatched: 5. The CDR3: CASSLGLVVTDTQYF. The DNA for the CDR3 is TGTGCCAGCAGCCTGGGACTAGTTGTCACAGATACGCAGTATTTT.

The chain combines TRBV2 with TRBJ1-5; 7 bases agree with TRBD1. Germline V gives CDR1 SNHLY, CDR2 FYNNEI. Unmatched junction bases numbered 12, after V lost 7 bases and J lost 15 bases. The CDR3 runs to 12 residues. CDR3 region: CASIGEGTERHF. The CDR3 DNA follows: TGTGCCAGCATTGGCGAGGGGACAGAAAGGCATTTT.

This clonotype was seen a few times. The rearrangement links TRBV7-9 to TRBJ2-5; 9 bases are shared with TRBD1. J gave up 2 bases and V 5 bases, and 6 bases lay outside the gene matches. Per germline, CDR1 SEHNR and CDR2 FQNEAQ (reference sequence). CDR3 length: 15 amino acids. CDR3 bases: TGTGCCAGCAGCATGGGACAGGGCATACAAGAGACCCAGTACTTC. Translated: CASSMGQGIQETQYF.

The J gene is TRBJ1-2, the V gene TRBV20-1; 8 bases agree with TRBD1. V dropped 5 bases and J dropped 7; count of bases not matched to a gene: 12. The V gene's germline CDR1 is DFQATT and CDR2 SNEGSKA (reference sequence). This CDR3 is built from 14 residues. CDR3 sequence: CSASSPSGGVGYTF. In DNA, the CDR3 is TGCAGTGCTTCTTCACCGTCAGGGGGCGTTGGCTACACCTTC.

The chain is built from TRBV7-3 and TRBJ2-2; D is ambiguous. CDR3 size: 12 residues. Germline V gene data show CDR1 as SGHTA and CDR2 as FQGTGA. V was cut by 3 bases and J by 8 bases, with 7 bases left in between. Written as DNA, the CDR3 is TGTGCCAGCAGCTTTTCTGCAGGGGAGCTGTTTTTT. This codes for CASSFSAGELFF.

The J gene is TRBJ1-1, the V gene TRBV20-1; 7 nucleotides align to TRBD1. J was trimmed by 6 bases and V by 5 bases; bases with no gene match: 6. The CDR3 spans 12 residues. Per germline, CDR1 DFQATT and CDR2 SNEGSKA (reference sequence). CDR3 nucleotide sequence: TGCAGTGCTGTGGCAGGGGGAGCTGAAGCTTTCTTT. Its translation is CSAVAGGAEAFF.